The clone carrying this TCR beta chain was counted ten times or more. Its target is not known. The data are from a study of molecular identifiers for immune sequencing clone quantification. Study-wide context: Replicate experiments divided RNA from around 20,000 or 100,000 naive CD8 cells into five parts and sequenced four.

The study, taken as a whole, reports: Shared barcodes on identical TCR molecules could underestimate the sizes of highly expanded clones. Clones carrying above 20 RNA copies accounted for over 98% of effector molecules, under 1% in naive cells.

TCRdb analysed the PCR reads with MiXCR anew, one entry per CDR3 protein. Here the sample spans about 40,000 distinct CDR3 sequences, roughly 18% being singletons. The germline V gene encodes CDR1 SGHTA and CDR2 FQGNSA. The CDR3 loop spans 16 amino acids. The V segment lost 3 bases and the J segment 6 bases; nucleotides outside the gene matches: 12. The TCR sequence derives from a human donor in good health. Some libraries in this study had Jurkat cell RNA spiked in. The sequenced material came from naive CD8+ T cells from blood, with Jurkat cell RNA spiked in. This sample's subset: FACS-sorted CD8+CD4-CCR7+CD45RA+ naive T cells. V usage is TRBV7-2 and J usage is TRBJ2-7, with 9 bases that match TRBD2. The CDR3 nucleotides are TGTGCCAGCAGCTTTGGACTCGTATCAGCGGGAGGCGAGCAGTACTTC. Translated, it gives CASSFGLVSAGGEQYF.